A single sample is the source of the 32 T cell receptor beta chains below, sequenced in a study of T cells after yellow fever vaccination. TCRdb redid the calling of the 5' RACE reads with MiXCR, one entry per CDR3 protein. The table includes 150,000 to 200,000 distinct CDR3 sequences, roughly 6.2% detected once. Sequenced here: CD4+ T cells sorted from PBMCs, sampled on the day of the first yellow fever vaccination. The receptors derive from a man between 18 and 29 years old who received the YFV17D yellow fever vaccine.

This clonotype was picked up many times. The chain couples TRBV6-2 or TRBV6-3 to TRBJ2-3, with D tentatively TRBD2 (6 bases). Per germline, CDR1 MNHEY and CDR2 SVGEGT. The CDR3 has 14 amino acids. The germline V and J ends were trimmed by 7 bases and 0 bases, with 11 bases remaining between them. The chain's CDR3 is CASTYGGSTDTQYF. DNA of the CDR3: TGTGCCAGCACCTACGGGGGAAGCACAGATACGCAGTATTTT.

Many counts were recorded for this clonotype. CDR3 bases: TGTGCCAGCAGCTTAGCGGGTAGCGGGGGGGCCGGAGATACGCAGTATTTT. This sequence encodes CASSLAGSGGAGDTQYF. The genes are TRBV7-2 and TRBJ2-3; 11 nucleotides line up with TRBD2. Germline V lookup: CDR1 SGHTA, CDR2 FQGNSA. With V trimmed by 0 bases and J by 5 bases, 7 bases remained unmatched. The CDR3 is 17 residues long.

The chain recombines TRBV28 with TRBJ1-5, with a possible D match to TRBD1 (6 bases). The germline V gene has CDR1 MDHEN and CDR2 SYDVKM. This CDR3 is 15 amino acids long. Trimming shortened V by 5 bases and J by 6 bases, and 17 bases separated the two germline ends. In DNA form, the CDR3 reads TGTGCCAGCAGTCCTCTTTCGGGGGCCGGTCAGCCCCAGCATTTT. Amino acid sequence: CASSPLSGAGQPQHF.

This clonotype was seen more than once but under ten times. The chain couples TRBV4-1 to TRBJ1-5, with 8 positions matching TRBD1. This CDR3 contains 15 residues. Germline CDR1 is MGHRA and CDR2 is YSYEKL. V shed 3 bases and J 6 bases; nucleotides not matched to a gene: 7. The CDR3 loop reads CASSHPGQGLQPQHF. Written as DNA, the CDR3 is TGCGCCAGCAGCCATCCAGGACAGGGACTTCAGCCCCAGCATTTT.

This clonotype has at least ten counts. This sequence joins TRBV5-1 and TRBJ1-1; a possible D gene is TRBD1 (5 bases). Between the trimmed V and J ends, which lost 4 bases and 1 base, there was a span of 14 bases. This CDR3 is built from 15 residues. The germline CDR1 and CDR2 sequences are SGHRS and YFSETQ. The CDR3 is CASSVSGGSNTEAFF. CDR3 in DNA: TGCGCCAGCAGCGTTTCCGGGGGGTCGAACACTGAAGCTTTCTTT.

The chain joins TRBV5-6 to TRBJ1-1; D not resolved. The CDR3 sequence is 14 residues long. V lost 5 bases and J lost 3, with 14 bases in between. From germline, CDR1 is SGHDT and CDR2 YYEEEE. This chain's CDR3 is CASRGLIIHTEAFF. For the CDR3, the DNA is TGTGCCAGCAGGGGCCTTATAATTCACACTGAAGCTTTCTTT.

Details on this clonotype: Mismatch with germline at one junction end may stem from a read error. CDR3 region: CANSFSAGGYNEQFF. The CDR3 DNA reads as TGTGCCAACAGCTTCTCCGCGGGGGGGTACAATGAGCAGTTCTTC. The chain employs TRBV7-3 and TRBJ2-1; 9 bases are a match to TRBD2. Per germline, CDR1 SGHTA and CDR2 FQGTGA. This CDR3 is 15 amino acids long.

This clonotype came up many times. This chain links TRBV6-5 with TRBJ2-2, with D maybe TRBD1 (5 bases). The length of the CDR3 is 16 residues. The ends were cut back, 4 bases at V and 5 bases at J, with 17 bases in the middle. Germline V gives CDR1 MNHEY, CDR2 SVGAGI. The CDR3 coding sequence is TGTGCCAGCAGTTTAATTCAGGGTAGAGGAACCGGGGAGCTGTTTTTT. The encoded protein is CASSLIQGRGTGELFF.

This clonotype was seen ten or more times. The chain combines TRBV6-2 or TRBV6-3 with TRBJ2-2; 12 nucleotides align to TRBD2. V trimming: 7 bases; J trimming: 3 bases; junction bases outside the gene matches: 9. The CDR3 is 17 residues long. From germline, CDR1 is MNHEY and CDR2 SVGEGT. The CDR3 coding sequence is TGTGCCAGCATCCCGATCGGGACTAGCGGGCACACCGGGGAGCTGTTTTTT. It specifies CASIPIGTSGHTGELFF.

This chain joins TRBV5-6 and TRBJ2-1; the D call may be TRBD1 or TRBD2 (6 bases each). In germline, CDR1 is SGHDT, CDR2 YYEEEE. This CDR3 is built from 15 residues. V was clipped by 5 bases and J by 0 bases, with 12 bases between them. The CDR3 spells CASRGGLSSYNEQFF. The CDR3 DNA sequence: TGTGCCAGCAGAGGGGGGCTGAGCTCCTACAATGAGCAGTTCTTC. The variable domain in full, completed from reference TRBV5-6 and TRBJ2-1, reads DAGVTQSPTHLIKTRGQQVTLRCSPKSGHDTVSWYQQALGQGPQFIFQYYEEEERQRGNFPDRFSGHQFPNYSSELNVNALLLGDSALYLCASRGGLSSYNEQFFGPGTRLTVL.

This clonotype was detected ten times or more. The CDR3 loop reads CSVVPTGTNEKLFF. As DNA, the CDR3 is TGCAGCGTCGTCCCGACAGGGACGAATGAAAAACTGTTTTTT. V gene TRBV29-1 combines with J gene TRBJ1-4; 7 nucleotides line up with TRBD1. Germline V gives CDR1 SQVTM, CDR2 ANQGSEA. V was clipped by 6 bases and J by 5 bases; unmatched bases: 9. This CDR3 is 14 amino acids long.

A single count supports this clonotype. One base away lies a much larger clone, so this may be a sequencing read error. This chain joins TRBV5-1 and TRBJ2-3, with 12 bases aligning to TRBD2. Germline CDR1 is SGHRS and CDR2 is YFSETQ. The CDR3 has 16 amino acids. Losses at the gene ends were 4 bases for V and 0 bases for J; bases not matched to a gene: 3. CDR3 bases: TGCGCCAGCAGCAAGCTAGCGGGGGGGAGCACAGATACGCAGTATTTT. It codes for CASSKLAGGSTDTQYF. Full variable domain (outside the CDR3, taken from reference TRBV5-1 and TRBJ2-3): KAGVTQTPRYLIKTRGQQVTLSCSPISGHRSVSWYQQTPGQGLQFLFEYFSETQRNKGNFPGRFSGRQFSNSRSEMNVSTLELGDSALYLCASSKLAGGSTDTQYFGPGTRLTVL.

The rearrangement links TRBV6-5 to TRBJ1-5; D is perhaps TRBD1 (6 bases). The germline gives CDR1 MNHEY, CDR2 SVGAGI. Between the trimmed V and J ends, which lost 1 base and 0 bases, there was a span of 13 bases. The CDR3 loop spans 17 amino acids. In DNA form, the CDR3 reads TGTGCCAGCAGTTACTACGGGGGGCTGGGTAGCAATCAGCCCCAGCATTTT. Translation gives CASSYYGGLGSNQPQHF.

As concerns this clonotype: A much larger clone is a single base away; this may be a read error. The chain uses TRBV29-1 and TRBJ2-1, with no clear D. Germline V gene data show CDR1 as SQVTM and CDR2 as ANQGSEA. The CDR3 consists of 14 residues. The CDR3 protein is CSVEESAEHNEQFF. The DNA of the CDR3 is TGCAGCGTGGAAGAGTCGGCAGAGCACAATGAGCAGTTCTTC.

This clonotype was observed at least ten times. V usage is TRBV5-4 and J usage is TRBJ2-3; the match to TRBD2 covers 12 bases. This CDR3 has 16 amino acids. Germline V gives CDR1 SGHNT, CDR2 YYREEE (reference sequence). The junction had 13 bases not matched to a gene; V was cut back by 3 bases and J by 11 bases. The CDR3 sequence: CASSSPPSGGASEQYF. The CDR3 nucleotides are TGTGCCAGCAGCTCCCCCCCTAGCGGGGGGGCGAGTGAGCAGTATTTT.

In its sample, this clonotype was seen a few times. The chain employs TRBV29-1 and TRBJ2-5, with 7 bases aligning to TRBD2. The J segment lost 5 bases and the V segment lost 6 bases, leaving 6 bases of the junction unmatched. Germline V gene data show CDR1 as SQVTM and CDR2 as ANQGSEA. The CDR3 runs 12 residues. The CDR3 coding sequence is TGCAGCGTCGGGCGCGGGAGTGAGACCCAGTACTTC. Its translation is CSVGRGSETQYF.

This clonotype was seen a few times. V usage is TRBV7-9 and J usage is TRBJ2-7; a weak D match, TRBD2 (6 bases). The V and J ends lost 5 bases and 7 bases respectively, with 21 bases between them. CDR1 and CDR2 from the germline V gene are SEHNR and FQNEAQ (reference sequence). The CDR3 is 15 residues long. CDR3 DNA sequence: TGTGCCAGCAGCGGGCCGGGACTGGGAGGCCCTGAGCAGTACTTC. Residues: CASSGPGLGGPEQYF.

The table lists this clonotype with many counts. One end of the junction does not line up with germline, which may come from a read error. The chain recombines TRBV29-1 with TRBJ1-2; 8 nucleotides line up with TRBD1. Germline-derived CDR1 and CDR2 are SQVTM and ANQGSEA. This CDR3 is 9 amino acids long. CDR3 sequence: CSVETGAAF. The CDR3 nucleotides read TGCAGCGTTGAGACAGGGGCAGCCTTC.

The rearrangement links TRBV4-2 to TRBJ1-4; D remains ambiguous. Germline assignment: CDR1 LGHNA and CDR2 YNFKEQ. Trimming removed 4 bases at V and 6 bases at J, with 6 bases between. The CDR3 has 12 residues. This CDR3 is CASSLGYEKLFF. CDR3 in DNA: TGTGCCAGCAGCCTGGGATATGAAAAACTGTTTTTT.

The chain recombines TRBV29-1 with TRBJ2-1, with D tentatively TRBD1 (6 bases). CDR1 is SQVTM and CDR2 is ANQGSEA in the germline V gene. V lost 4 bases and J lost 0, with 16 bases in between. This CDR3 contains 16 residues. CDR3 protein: CSVGRHGQSSYNEQFF. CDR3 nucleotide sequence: TGCAGCGTTGGACGGCACGGACAGAGCTCCTACAATGAGCAGTTCTTC.

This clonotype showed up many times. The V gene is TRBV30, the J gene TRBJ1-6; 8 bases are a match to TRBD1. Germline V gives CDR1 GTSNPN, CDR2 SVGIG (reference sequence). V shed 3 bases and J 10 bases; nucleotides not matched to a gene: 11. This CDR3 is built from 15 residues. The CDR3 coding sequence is TGTGCCTGGAGCCTTCTGGACAGGGAAGACTCACCCCTCCACTTT. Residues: CAWSLLDREDSPLHF.

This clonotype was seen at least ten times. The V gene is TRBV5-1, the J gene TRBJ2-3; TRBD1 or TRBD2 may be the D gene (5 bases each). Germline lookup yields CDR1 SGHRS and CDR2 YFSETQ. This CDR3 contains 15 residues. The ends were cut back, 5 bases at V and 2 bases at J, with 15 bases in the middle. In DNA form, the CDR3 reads TGCGCCAGCAGTGAAGGGACGGGGTACACAGATACGCAGTATTTT. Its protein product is CASSEGTGYTDTQYF.

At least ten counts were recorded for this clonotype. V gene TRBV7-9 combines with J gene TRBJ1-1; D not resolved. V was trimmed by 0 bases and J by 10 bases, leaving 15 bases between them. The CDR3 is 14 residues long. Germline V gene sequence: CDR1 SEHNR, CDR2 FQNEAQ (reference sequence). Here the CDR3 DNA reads TGTGCCAGCAGCTTAGCGGGGTCGGCCCGGACAGCTTTCTTT. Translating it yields CASSLAGSARTAFF.

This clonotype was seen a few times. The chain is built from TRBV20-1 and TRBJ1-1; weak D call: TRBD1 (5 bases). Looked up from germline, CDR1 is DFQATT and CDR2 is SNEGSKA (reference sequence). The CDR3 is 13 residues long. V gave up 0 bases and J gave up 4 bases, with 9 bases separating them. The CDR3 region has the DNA TGCAGTGCTAGAGATGGGGGGGGCACTGAAGCTTTCTTT. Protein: CSARDGGGTEAFF.

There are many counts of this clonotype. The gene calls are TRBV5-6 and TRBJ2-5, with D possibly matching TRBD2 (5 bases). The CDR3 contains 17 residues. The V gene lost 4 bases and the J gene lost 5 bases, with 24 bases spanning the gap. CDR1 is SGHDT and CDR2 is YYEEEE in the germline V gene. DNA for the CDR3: TGTGCCAGCAGCGCGGTCAAGGCATGGTCCTGGGAGGAGACCCAGTACTTC. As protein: CASSAVKAWSWEETQYF.

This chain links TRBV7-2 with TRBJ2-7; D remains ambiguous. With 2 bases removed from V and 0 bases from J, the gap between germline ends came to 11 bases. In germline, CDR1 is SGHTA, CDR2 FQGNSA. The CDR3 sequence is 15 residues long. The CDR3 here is CASSLRLAVSYEQYF. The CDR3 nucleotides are TGTGCCAGCAGCTTACGTCTGGCAGTCTCCTACGAGCAGTACTTC. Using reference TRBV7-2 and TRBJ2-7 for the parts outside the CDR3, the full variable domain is GAGVSQSPSNKVTEKGKDVELRCDPISGHTALYWYRQSLGQGLEFLIYFQGNSAPDKSGLPSDRFSAERTGGSVSTLTIQRTQQEDSAVYLCASSLRLAVSYEQYFGPGTRLTVT.

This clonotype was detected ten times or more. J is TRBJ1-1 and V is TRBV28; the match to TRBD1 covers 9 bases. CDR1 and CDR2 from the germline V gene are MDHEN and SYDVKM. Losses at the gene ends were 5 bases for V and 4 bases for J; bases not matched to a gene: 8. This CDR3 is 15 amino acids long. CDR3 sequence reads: CASSLGDRAATEAFF. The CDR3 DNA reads TGTGCCAGCAGTCTAGGGGACAGGGCGGCCACTGAAGCTTTCTTT.

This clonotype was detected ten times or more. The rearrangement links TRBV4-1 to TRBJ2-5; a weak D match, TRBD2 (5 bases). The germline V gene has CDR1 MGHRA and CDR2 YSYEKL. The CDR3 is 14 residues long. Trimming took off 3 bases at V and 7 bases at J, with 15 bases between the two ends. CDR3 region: CASSHPPSSRTQYF. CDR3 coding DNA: TGCGCCAGCAGCCACCCGCCTAGCAGTAGGACCCAGTACTTC.

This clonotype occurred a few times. The CDR3 reads CASRSGTGVNQPQHF. The CDR3 region has the DNA TGTGCCAGCAGGTCCGGGACAGGGGTCAATCAGCCCCAGCATTTT. This chain uses TRBV6-5 with TRBJ1-5, with 10 bases that match TRBD1. This CDR3 contains 15 residues. Germline trimming cut 6 bases from V and 3 bases from J; bases unmatched to any gene: 5. Germline V gene lookup returns CDR1 MNHEY and CDR2 SVGAGI.

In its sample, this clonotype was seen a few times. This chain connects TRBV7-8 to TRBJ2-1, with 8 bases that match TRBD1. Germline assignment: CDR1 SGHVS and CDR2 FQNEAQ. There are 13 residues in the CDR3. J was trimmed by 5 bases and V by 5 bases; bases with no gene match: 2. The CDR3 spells CASSPGQDNEQFF. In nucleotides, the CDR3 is TGTGCCAGCAGCCCGGGACAGGACAATGAGCAGTTCTTC.

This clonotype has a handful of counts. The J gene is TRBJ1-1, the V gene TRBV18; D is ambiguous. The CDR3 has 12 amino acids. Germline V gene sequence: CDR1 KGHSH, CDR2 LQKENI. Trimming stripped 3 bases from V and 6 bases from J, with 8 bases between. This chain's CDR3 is CASSPIVPEAFF. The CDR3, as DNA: TGTGCCAGCTCACCCATCGTCCCTGAAGCTTTCTTT.

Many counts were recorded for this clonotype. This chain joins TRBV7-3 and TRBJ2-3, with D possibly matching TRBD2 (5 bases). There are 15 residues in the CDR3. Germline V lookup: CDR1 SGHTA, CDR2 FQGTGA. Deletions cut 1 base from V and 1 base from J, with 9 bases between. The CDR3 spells CASSLNSAGTDTQYF. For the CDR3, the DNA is TGTGCCAGCAGCTTAAATAGCGCCGGCACAGATACGCAGTATTTT.